The 7 T cell receptor beta chains given below trace back to one sample, sequenced in a study of beta chain features in type 1 diabetes. The study reverse transcribed the entire isolated RNA, so it sequenced expressed TCRB transcripts. This table comes from immunoSEQ multiplex PCR, and its TCRdb copy is limited to in-frame clones, with some not included. Among about 12,000 clones listed, 45% to 50% were seen once. Sequences were obtained from stem cell memory CD4+ T cells from blood. The receptor source for this set is a young man in good health.

This chain joins TRBV11-2 and TRBJ1-6, with 7 bases matching TRBD1. CDR1 SGHAT and CDR2 FQNNGV come from the germline V gene. The CDR3 extends over 18 amino acids. V gave up 3 bases and J gave up 12 bases; unmatched junction bases: 20. CDR3 nucleotides: TGTGCCAGCAGCTTCCAGGGACAGTCACTGGAGGGTAGTTTACCCCTCCACTTT. Its protein product is CASSFQGQSLEGSLPLHF. Based on the CDR3 plus reference TRBV11-2 and TRBJ1-6, the full variable domain is EAGVAQSPRYKIIEKRQSVAFWCNPISGHATLYWYQQILGQGPKLLIQFQNNGVVDDSQLPKDRFSAERLKGVDSTLKIQPAKLEDSAVYLCASSFQGQSLEGSLPLHFGNGTRLTVT.

V is TRBV6-1 and J is TRBJ2-5, with 9 bases that match TRBD1. The assigned J gene may be wrong: the sequence end matches TRBJ2-7 better. The CDR3 is 15 amino acids. The V gene's germline CDR1 is MNHNS and CDR2 SASEGT. This CDR3 reads CASSRGGQGSYEQYF. The CDR3 region has the DNA TGTGCCAGCAGCCGAGGGGGACAGGGATCCTACGAGCAGTACTTC.

This clone was counted a single time. This chain uses TRBV29-1 with TRBJ1-3; a weak D match, TRBD1 (6 bases). V was shortened by 6 bases and J by 0 bases, with 15 bases between the two germline ends. The length of the CDR3 is 15 residues. Germline V gene lookup returns CDR1 SQVTM and CDR2 ANQGSEA. CDR3 nucleotides: TGCAGCGTGGGGGCCACAGGGAGCTCTGGAAACACCATATATTTT. It yields the protein CSVGATGSSGNTIYF.

The V call is TRBV7-9, the J call TRBJ2-1; 10 nucleotides line up with TRBD1. V trimming: 4 bases; J trimming: 15 bases; junction bases outside the gene matches: 12. There are 14 residues in the CDR3. The germline V gene encodes CDR1 SEHNR and CDR2 FQNEAQ (reference sequence). The CDR3 loop reads CASSSGQGSRRLFF. The DNA of the CDR3 is TGTGCCAGCAGCTCGGGACAGGGGTCAAGAAGGCTGTTCTTC.

This chain connects TRBV7-2 to TRBJ2-5; 9 nucleotides align to TRBD1. Germline lookup yields CDR1 SGHTA and CDR2 FQGNSA. The J segment lost 5 bases and the V segment lost 4 bases, leaving 5 bases of the junction unmatched. The CDR3 covers 14 residues. CDR3 residues: CASSSGTGPETQYF. The CDR3 DNA sequence: TGTGCCAGCAGCTCCGGGACAGGGCCCGAGACCCAGTACTTC.

The rearrangement joins TRBV7-7 to TRBJ2-1; TRBD1 might be the D (6 bases). Germline loops: CDR1 SSHAT, CDR2 FNYEAQ (reference sequence). V lost 0 bases to trimming and J lost 8 bases, with 8 bases between them. The CDR3 has 13 amino acids. The CDR3 region is CASSLASGDEQFF. CDR3 nucleotides: TGTGCCAGCAGCTTAGCCTCAGGGGATGAGCAGTTCTTC.

This clone turned up a few times. It is unclear where the CDR3 begins or ends on the DNA, so no DNA is shown, and the CDR3 is as TCRdb lists it. The rearrangement uses TRBV19 and TRBJ2-6; TRBD1 was called by the table and not checked on the DNA. Germline V gene lookup returns CDR1 LNHDA and CDR2 SQIVND (reference sequence). The CDR3 is 18 residues long, ends included. The CDR3 loop reads CASSIRARGYSGANVLTF.